This T cell receptor beta chain was profiled in a study of blood T cells in healthy people across ages. Study background: Every two T cells gave about one barcoded beta molecule via template switching. Study results and caveats: Samples with more naive T cells showed higher observed beta diversity.

Together with a sample-barcoded 5' primer, a J-beta primer mix was included in a second PCR lasting roughly 6 to 12 cycles. One entry per CDR3 protein results from TCRdb running MiXCR on the 5' RACE reads. The data hold roughly 2 million distinct CDR3 sequences, with roughly 50% observed a single time. This clonotype occurred a few times. No antigen is known for it. Every sample yielded at least 7 million isolated PBMCs. Sequenced sample: blood. This sequence was found in a woman aged 40-49 years in good health.

The CDR3 DNA reads as TGTGCCAGCAGACCCGATCAGGGCAATGAGCAGTTCTTC. Protein: CASRPDQGNEQFF. The chain employs TRBV2 and TRBJ2-1; tentative D call: TRBD1 (5 bases). Germline V gene data show CDR1 as SNHLY and CDR2 as FYNNEI. CDR3 length: 13 residues. V lost 6 bases, J lost 6 bases, and 12 bases lay in between.